The 31 T cell receptor beta chains below all came from one sample that was sequenced in a study of blood T cell repertoires in COVID-19. The protocol was immunoSEQ multiplex PCR, while the TCRdb copy is restricted to in-frame clones and leaves out a portion. This table holds more than 4,000 clones, around 90% found once. The sample taken for sequencing was peripheral blood. The receptors derive from a human donor in a cohort sampled during active COVID-19.

The V call is TRBV5-1, the J call TRBJ2-4; D is uncertain. The germline V and J ends were trimmed by 4 bases and 3 bases, with 17 bases remaining between them. Germline CDR1 is SGHRS and CDR2 is YFSETQ. The CDR3 has 16 amino acids. CDR3 nucleotide sequence: TGCGCCAGCAGCGACGACTTGGGTCTTTTCAAAAACATTCAGTACTTC. Its protein product is CASSDDLGLFKNIQYF. Variable domain in full (rest from reference TRBV5-1 and TRBJ2-4): KAGVTQTPRYLIKTRGQQVTLSCSPISGHRSVSWYQQTPGQGLQFLFEYFSETQRNKGNFPGRFSGRQFSNSRSEMNVSTLELGDSALYLCASSDDLGLFKNIQYFGAGTRLSVL.

The V and J genes are TRBV27 and TRBJ2-1; 11 bases line up with TRBD2. CDR3 length: 18 residues. From germline, CDR1 is MNHEY and CDR2 SMNVEV (reference sequence). The J segment lost 10 bases and the V segment lost 4 bases, leaving 18 bases of the junction unmatched. CDR3 protein: CASSSPPPSGGKVEEQFF. The CDR3 nucleotides are TGTGCCAGCAGTTCCCCCCCTCCTAGCGGGGGGAAGGTGGAGGAGCAGTTCTTC.

The V gene is TRBV28, the J gene TRBJ2-1; no definite D call. The length of the CDR3 is 11 residues. The germline CDR1 and CDR2 sequences are MDHEN and SYDVKM. Between the trimmed V and J ends, which lost 6 bases and 5 bases, there was a span of 5 bases. The CDR3 protein is CASRQNNEQFF. CDR3 sequence (DNA): TGTGCCAGCAGACAAAACAATGAGCAGTTCTTC. The whole variable domain, filled in from reference TRBV28 and TRBJ2-1, reads DVKVTQSSRYLVKRTGEKVFLECVQDMDHENMFWYRQDPGLGLRLIYFSYDVKMKEKGDIPEGYSVSREKKERFSLILESASTNQTSMYLCASRQNNEQFFGPGTRLTVL.

Only one count was recorded for this clone. This chain joins TRBV15 and TRBJ1-4; 8 bases are shared with TRBD1. The CDR3 runs 16 residues. From germline, CDR1 is LNHNV and CDR2 YYDKDF (reference sequence). With 5 bases clipped from V and 11 bases from J, the junction kept 16 bases outside the gene matches. CDR3 DNA: TGTGCCACCAGCTTCCACCTTTCCGGGACAGGAATCAAACTGTTTTTT. Its protein product is CATSFHLSGTGIKLFF.

CDR3 nucleotide sequence: TGTGCCAGCAGCTCCACAGGGGATGTGACTGGAAACACCATATATTTT. Protein product: CASSSTGDVTGNTIYF. The V and J genes are TRBV5-8 and TRBJ1-3; TRBD1 aligns across 7 bases. This CDR3 has 16 residues. Germline lookup yields CDR1 SGHTS and CDR2 YDEGEE. J lost 2 bases, V lost 3 bases, and 8 bases had no gene match.

This rearrangement joins TRBV14 to TRBJ1-2; 8 bases are shared with TRBD1. CDR1 is SGHDN and CDR2 is FVKESK in the germline V gene. The CDR3 is 16 amino acids. After removal of 4 bases from V and 0 bases from J, the junction contained 7 bases not matched to a gene. The CDR3 bases are TGTGCCAGCAGCCGAGACAGGGGAGTCGCTAACTATGGCTACACCTTC. Translated: CASSRDRGVANYGYTF.

This clone was counted between two and nine times. CDR3 nucleotide sequence: TGTGCCAGTAGTATTAGGGGTAAAGGCCAGCCCCAGCATTTT. It is translated as CASSIRGKGQPQHF. The chain uses TRBV19 and TRBJ1-5, with D tentatively TRBD1 (5 bases). Trimming pared 3 bases from V and 7 bases from J, leaving 13 bases between. Germline loops: CDR1 LNHDA, CDR2 SQIVND (reference sequence). CDR3 length: 14 amino acids.

The CDR3 sequence: CAISREIDRPLHF. CDR3 in DNA: TGTGCCATCAGTCGAGAAATAGACAGACCCCTCCACTTT. The gene calls are TRBV10-3 and TRBJ1-6; the D gene is possibly TRBD1 (5 bases). With 5 bases removed from V and 12 bases from J, the gap between germline ends came to 14 bases. CDR1 ENHRY and CDR2 SYGVKD come from the germline V gene. CDR3 length: 13 amino acids.

The chain carries TRBV6-5 and TRBJ1-3; 8 positions match TRBD1. Trimming took 6 bases from V and 1 from J; bases not matched to a gene: 5. Germline V gene lookup returns CDR1 MNHEY and CDR2 SVGAGI. The CDR3 runs to 15 residues. The CDR3 DNA sequence: TGTGCCAGCAGGTCCACAGGGGGATCTGGAAACACCATATATTTT. Residues: CASRSTGGSGNTIYF.

V gene TRBV5-1 combines with J gene TRBJ2-7; TRBD1 agrees at 8 bases. CDR1 and CDR2 from the germline V gene are SGHRS and YFSETQ. V dropped 0 bases and J dropped 6; count of bases not matched to a gene: 8. CDR3 size: 15 residues. CDR3 DNA sequence: TGCGCCAGCAGCTTGGCGGACAGGGATGTGCCCGAGCAGTACTTC. Translating gives CASSLADRDVPEQYF.

V gene TRBV7-9 combines with J gene TRBJ2-7; TRBD2 matches at 7 bases. V gave up 5 bases and J gave up 2 bases; unmatched junction bases: 3. This CDR3 comprises 13 residues. Germline assignment: CDR1 SEHNR and CDR2 FQNEAQ (reference sequence). CDR3 in amino acids: CASSTGTTYEQYF. The CDR3 DNA reads TGTGCCAGCAGCACCGGGACTACCTACGAGCAGTACTTC.

The rearrangement joins TRBV3-1 (or the pseudogene TRBV3-2) to TRBJ2-1; 7 positions match TRBD2. V gave up 3 bases and J gave up 6 bases; unmatched junction bases: 11. Germline CDR1 reads LGHDT; CDR2 reads YNNKEL (reference sequence). The CDR3 runs 16 residues. The CDR3 here is CASSHPGLKGINEQFF. The CDR3 nucleotides are TGTGCCAGCAGCCACCCGGGACTAAAGGGAATCAATGAGCAGTTCTTC.

This sequence joins TRBV6-2 or TRBV6-3 and TRBJ2-3; 12 bases line up with TRBD2. There are 13 residues in the CDR3. V lost 6 bases to trimming and J lost 11 bases; unmatched junction nucleotides: 6. From germline, CDR1 is MNHEY and CDR2 SVGEGT. CDR3 loop: CASSTTSGSVQYF. The CDR3 DNA is TGTGCCAGCAGCACGACTAGCGGGAGTGTGCAGTATTTT.

V gene TRBV4-1 combines with J gene TRBJ2-2; TRBD2 matches 9 bases. The CDR3 consists of 16 residues. Trimming took 1 base from V and 6 from J; bases not matched to a gene: 6. Germline V gene lookup returns CDR1 MGHRA and CDR2 YSYEKL. DNA for the CDR3: TGCGCCAGCAGCCAAGGATGGAGCGGGGGGCCCGGGGAGCTGTTTTTT. Protein sequence: CASSQGWSGGPGELFF.

The gene calls are TRBV2 and TRBJ2-5; 13 nucleotides align to TRBD2. The length of the CDR3 is 15 residues. The V gene end was trimmed by 4 bases and the J gene end by 7 bases; junction bases not matched to a gene: 6. CDR1 is SNHLY, CDR2 FYNNEI, per germline. The CDR3 DNA is TGTGCCAGCAGTGCTCGTACTAGCGGGGGGGCGACCCAGTACTTC. Translation: CASSARTSGGATQYF.

This rearrangement joins TRBV18 to TRBJ1-1; possibly TRBD1 for D (5 bases). Trimming pared 1 base from V and 1 base from J, leaving 10 bases between. The CDR3 is made up of 15 amino acids. Germline V CDR1 and CDR2: KGHSH, LQKENI. In DNA form, the CDR3 reads TGTGCCAGCTCACCACTTGGAGGGGAGAACACTGAAGCTTTCTTT. Protein product: CASSPLGGENTEAFF.

The chain carries TRBV5-1 and TRBJ2-7; 7 bases agree with TRBD1. Germline V gives CDR1 SGHRS, CDR2 YFSETQ. This CDR3 region has 15 residues. With V trimmed by 5 bases and J by 2 bases, 10 bases remained unmatched. The CDR3 nucleotides read TGCGCCAGCAGGCCCACGGGACAGTTTCCCTACGAGCAGTACTTC. Amino acid sequence: CASRPTGQFPYEQYF.

The chain joins TRBV5-4 to TRBJ2-6, with D perhaps TRBD1 (6 bases). Germline V gene sequence: CDR1 SGHNT, CDR2 YYREEE (reference sequence). The CDR3 is made up of 15 amino acids. V dropped 4 bases and J dropped 4 bases, with 12 bases sitting between them. The CDR3 DNA is TGTGCCAGCAGCCGATACAGGGCGGGGGCCAACGTCCTGACTTTC. Translating it yields CASSRYRAGANVLTF.

This chain links TRBV5-1 with TRBJ2-3; no reliable D call. The ends were cut back, 0 bases at V and 4 bases at J, with 6 bases in the middle. CDR3 length: 13 amino acids. Germline loops: CDR1 SGHRS, CDR2 YFSETQ. CDR3: CASSLGLSDTQYF. CDR3 DNA: TGCGCCAGCAGCTTGGGCCTATCAGATACGCAGTATTTT. Variable domain in full (rest from reference TRBV5-1 and TRBJ2-3): KAGVTQTPRYLIKTRGQQVTLSCSPISGHRSVSWYQQTPGQGLQFLFEYFSETQRNKGNFPGRFSGRQFSNSRSEMNVSTLELGDSALYLCASSLGLSDTQYFGPGTRLTVL.

The CDR3 loop is CASKRGNTEAFF. The CDR3 region has the DNA TGTGCGAGCAAAAGGGGGAACACTGAAGCTTTCTTT. The gene calls are TRBV30 and TRBJ1-1, with a possible D match to TRBD1 (5 bases). CDR3 length equals 12 residues. CDR1 and CDR2 (germline): GTSNPN, SVGIG (reference sequence).

The chain has TRBV5-6 and TRBJ1-2; 8 nucleotides align to TRBD1. Trimming cost V 4 bases and J 0 bases; bases outside gene matches: 8. The V gene's germline CDR1 is SGHDT and CDR2 YYEEEE. This CDR3 contains 16 residues. DNA for the CDR3: TGTGCCAGCAGCAAATACGGACAGGGAGCTAACTATGGCTACACCTTC. This translates into CASSKYGQGANYGYTF.

Written as DNA, the CDR3 is TGCGCCAGCAGTGGGCAGGTCAATCAGCCCCAGCATTTT. It translates to CASSGQVNQPQHF. This chain joins TRBV10-2 and TRBJ1-5; D is ambiguous. CDR1 WSHSY and CDR2 SAAADI come from the germline V gene. Trimming cost V 4 bases and J 3 bases, with 7 bases left between them. The CDR3 spans 13 residues.

This clone has just a few counts. DNA for the CDR3: TGTGCCAGCAGCCAAGATTTAGGTAGCGGGGCCTACCAGTACTTC. Protein product: CASSQDLGSGAYQYF. This sequence joins TRBV3-1 (or the pseudogene TRBV3-2) and TRBJ2-5; 8 bases match TRBD2. This CDR3 contains 15 residues. The trim removed 0 bases at V and 10 bases at J, leaving 10 bases unmatched. Germline CDR1 and CDR2: LGHDT and YNNKEL (reference sequence).

The J gene is TRBJ2-1, the V gene TRBV3-1 (or the pseudogene TRBV3-2); D is possibly TRBD2 (5 bases). This CDR3 is 15 amino acids long. The germline V gene encodes CDR1 LGHDT and CDR2 YNNKEL (reference sequence). The V gene lost 2 bases and the J gene lost 8 bases, with 16 bases spanning the gap. The CDR3 loop reads CASSQRGQRTDEQFF. In DNA, the CDR3 is TGTGCCAGCAGCCAACGAGGGCAACGGACGGATGAGCAGTTCTTC.

This clone was observed a few times. CDR3 sequence (DNA): TGTGCCAGCAGCAAACGCACACTGGGGACAGGGATCGTTGGCAATCAGCCCCAGCATTTT. Encoded protein: CASSKRTLGTGIVGNQPQHF. The genes are TRBV5-8 and TRBJ1-5; 9 nucleotides line up with TRBD1. In germline, CDR1 is SGHTS, CDR2 YDEGEE. The CDR3 covers 20 residues. The V gene end was trimmed by 4 bases and the J gene end by 2 bases; junction bases not matched to a gene: 19.

This clone was observed a few times. The CDR3 sequence: CASSRVLAEYNEQFF. The CDR3 region has the DNA TGTGCCAGCAGTAGGGTTCTAGCAGAATACAATGAGCAGTTCTTC. The chain uses TRBV6-2 or TRBV6-3 and TRBJ2-1, with a tentative D call TRBD2 (5 bases). V was clipped by 5 bases and J by 4 bases, with 15 bases between them. CDR3 length equals 15 residues. CDR1 and CDR2 from the germline V gene are MNHEY and SVGEGT.

The rearrangement joins TRBV29-1 to TRBJ1-2; 12 bases fit TRBD1. J gave up 7 bases and V 7 bases, and 10 bases lay outside the gene matches. The CDR3 extends over 14 amino acids. Germline CDR1 and CDR2: SQVTM and ANQGSEA. CDR3 nucleotide sequence: TGCAGCGCAGATGCGGGACAGGGGGCAGGTGGCTACACCTTC. Translated, it gives CSADAGQGAGGYTF.

This chain joins TRBV30 and TRBJ2-2; TRBD2 agrees at 7 bases. J gave up 4 bases and V 3 bases, and 8 bases lay outside the gene matches. The V gene's germline CDR1 is GTSNPN and CDR2 SVGIG (reference sequence). CDR3 length: 15 amino acids. CDR3 DNA: TGTGCCTGGAGGGCCCCGTGGACTAGCACCGGGGAGCTGTTTTTT. Translated, it gives CAWRAPWTSTGELFF.

The CDR3 protein is CASSPTAGVGTEAFF. CDR3 sequence (DNA): TGTGCCAGCTCACCAACGGCGGGGGTGGGCACTGAAGCTTTCTTT. The chain employs TRBV18 and TRBJ1-1; a possible D gene is TRBD1 (5 bases). The CDR3 runs 15 residues. Germline V gene data show CDR1 as KGHSH and CDR2 as LQKENI. V was trimmed by 2 bases and J by 4 bases, leaving 14 bases between them.

V and J are TRBV5-1 and TRBJ1-4, with 7 bases that match TRBD1. J lost 5 bases, V lost 2 bases, and 3 bases had no gene match. CDR1 is SGHRS, CDR2 YFSETQ, per germline. This CDR3 has 14 amino acids. As DNA, the CDR3 is TGCGCCAGCAGCTTTGACAGGGCAAATGAAAAACTGTTTTTT. Protein: CASSFDRANEKLFF.

The chain couples TRBV6-5 to TRBJ1-1, with a possible D match to TRBD1 (5 bases). Germline values: CDR1 MNHEY, CDR2 SVGAGI. This CDR3 is built from 12 residues. V shed 0 bases and J shed 9 bases, with 8 bases lying between them. CDR3 DNA sequence: TGTGCCAGCAGTTACTCGGGACTTCAAGCTTTCTTT. Residues: CASSYSGLQAFF.